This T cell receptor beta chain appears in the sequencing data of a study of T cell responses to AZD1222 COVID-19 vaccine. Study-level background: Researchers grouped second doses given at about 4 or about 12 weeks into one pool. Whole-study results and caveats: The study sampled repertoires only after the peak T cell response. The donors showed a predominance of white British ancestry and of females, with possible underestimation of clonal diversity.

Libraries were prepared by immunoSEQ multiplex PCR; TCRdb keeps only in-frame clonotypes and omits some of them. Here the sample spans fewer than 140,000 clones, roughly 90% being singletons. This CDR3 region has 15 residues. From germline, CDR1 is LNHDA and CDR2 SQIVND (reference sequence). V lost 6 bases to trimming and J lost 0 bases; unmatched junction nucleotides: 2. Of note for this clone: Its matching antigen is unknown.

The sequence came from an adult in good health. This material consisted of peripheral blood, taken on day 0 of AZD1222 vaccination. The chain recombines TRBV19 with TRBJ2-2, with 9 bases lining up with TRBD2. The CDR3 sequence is CASRTSGSNTGELFF. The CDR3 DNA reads TGTGCCAGTAGGACTAGCGGCTCGAACACCGGGGAGCTGTTTTTT.